This T cell receptor (beta chain) came from a study of T cells in localized non-small cell lung cancer. The ends were cut back, 2 bases at V and 0 bases at J, with 10 bases in the middle. Germline assignment: CDR1 KGHSH and CDR2 LQKENI. The CDR3 covers 15 residues. Only in-frame clones appear in the TCRdb table, and some are missing; sequencing was by immunoSEQ multiplex PCR. The data show tens of thousands of clones, around 88% seen once. Study observations and caveats: Across samples, adjacent lung featured a median around 56 of the top 100 tumor clones.

A remark on this clone: Its antigen is not identified.

This TCR came from a woman aged 35-75 years with stage I lung adenocarcinoma. The chain carries TRBV18 and TRBJ1-1; a weak D match, TRBD1 (5 bases). Sequenced here: peripheral blood, sampled before any cancer treatment. The CDR3 DNA sequence: TGTGCCAGCTCACCAGGAAGGGGCGTGAACACTGAAGCTTTCTTT. Protein: CASSPGRGVNTEAFF.